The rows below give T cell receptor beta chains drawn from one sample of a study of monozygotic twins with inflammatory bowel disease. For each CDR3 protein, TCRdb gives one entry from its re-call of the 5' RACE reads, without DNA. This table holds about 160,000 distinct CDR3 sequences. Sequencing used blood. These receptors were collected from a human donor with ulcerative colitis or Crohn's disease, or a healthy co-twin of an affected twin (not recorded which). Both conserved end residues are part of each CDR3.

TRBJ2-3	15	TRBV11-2	CASSLRVVGTDTQYF
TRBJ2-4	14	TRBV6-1	CASRPTGGVSIQYF
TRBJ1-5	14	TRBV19	CASSIDRIGQPQHF
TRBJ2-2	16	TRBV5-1	CASSLLAGLNTGELFF
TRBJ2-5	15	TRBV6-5	CASSYARGYQETQYF
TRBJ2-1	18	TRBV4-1	CASSPRTSGRGVRNEQFF
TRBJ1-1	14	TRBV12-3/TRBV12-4	CASSPTGPNTEAFF
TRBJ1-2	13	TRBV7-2	CASSFGRLYGYTF
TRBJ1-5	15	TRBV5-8	CASSFRSGVNQPQHF
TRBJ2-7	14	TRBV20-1	CSASGTSGINEQYF
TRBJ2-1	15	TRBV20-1	CSAPGPSGSQAEQFF
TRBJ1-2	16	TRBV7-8	CASSLASGEAGSGYTF
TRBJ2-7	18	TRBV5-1	CASSLVGVGTSGSFEQYF
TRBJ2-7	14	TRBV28	CASSLGLASVEQYF
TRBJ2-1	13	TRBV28	CASRRGRSNEQFF
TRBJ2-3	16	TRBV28	CASSLSEGTGGNTQYF
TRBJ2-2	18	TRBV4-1	CASRRGVRTGGVAGELFF
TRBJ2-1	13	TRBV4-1	CASSQAAYNEQFF
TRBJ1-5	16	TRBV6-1	CASSELSGGINQPQHF
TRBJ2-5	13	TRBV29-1	CSVEGRDQETQYF
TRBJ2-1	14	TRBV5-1	CASSFLGMDNEQFF
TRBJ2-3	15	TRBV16	CASSDRGGETDTQYF
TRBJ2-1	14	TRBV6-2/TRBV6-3	CASSYRRQGHEQFF
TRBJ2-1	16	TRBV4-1	CASSSPAGGPDNEQFF
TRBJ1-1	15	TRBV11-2	CASSVVGGSNTEAFF
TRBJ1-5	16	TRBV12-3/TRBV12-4	CASRAQGEGGYQPQHF
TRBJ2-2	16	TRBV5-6	CASSLIKRASTGELFF
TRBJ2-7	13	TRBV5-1	CASSFDGPYEQYF
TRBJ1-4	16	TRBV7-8	CASSLDKFATNEKLFF
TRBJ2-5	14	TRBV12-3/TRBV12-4	CASAFSRESETQYF
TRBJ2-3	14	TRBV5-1	CASKTTGWPDTQYF
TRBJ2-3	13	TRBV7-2	CASSSLAEDTQYF
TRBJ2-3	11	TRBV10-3	CATLNTDTQYF
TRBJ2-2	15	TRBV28	CASSEPREWAGELFF
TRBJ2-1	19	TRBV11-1	CASSLTSGSSLSPASEQFF
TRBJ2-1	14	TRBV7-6	CASSTLTSRDEQFF
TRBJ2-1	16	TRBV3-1	CASSQEGEPSGDEQFF
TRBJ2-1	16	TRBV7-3	CASSPHRGQGGNEQFF
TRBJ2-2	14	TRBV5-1	CASRAEANTGELFF
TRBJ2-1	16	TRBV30	CAWSPGEWGSYNEQFF
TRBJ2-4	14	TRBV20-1	CSAIRGLSKNIQYF